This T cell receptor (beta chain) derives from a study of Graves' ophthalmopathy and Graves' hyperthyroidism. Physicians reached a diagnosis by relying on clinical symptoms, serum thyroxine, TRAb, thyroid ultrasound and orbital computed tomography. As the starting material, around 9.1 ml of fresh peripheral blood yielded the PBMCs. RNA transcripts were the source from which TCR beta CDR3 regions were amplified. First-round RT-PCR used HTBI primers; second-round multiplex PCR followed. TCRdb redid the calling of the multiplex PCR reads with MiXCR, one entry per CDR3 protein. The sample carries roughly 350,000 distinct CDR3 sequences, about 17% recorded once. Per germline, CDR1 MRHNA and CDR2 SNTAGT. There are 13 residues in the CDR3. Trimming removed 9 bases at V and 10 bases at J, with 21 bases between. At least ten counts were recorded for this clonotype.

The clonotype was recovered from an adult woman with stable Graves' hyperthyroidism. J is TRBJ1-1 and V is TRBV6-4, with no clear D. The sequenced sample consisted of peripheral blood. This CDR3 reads CARRSLGGGAAFF. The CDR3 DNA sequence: TGTGCCAGAAGGTCCTTGGGCGGCGGAGCAGCTTTCTTT.